This TCR beta chain comes out of a study of T-cell reconstitution after alpha-beta-depleted transplantation in children. The TCRbeta library was prepared with unique molecular identifiers. TCRdb independently ran MiXCR on the PCR reads; one entry per CDR3 protein. The repertoire holds approximately 340,000 distinct CDR3 sequences, around 10% seen once, with 2.4% in the top ten. This clonotype was counted ten times or more. V was pared by 7 bases and J by 0 bases, with 4 bases of the junction left unmatched. The CDR3 extends over 15 amino acids. This clonotype was obtained from a human donor who donated a stem cell graft to a child with acute lymphoblastic leukemia. The material was PBMCs from the stem cell graft donor, obtained from the stem cell graft. V usage is TRBV12-3 or TRBV12-4 and J usage is TRBJ2-1; 9 bases agree with TRBD1. In DNA form, the CDR3 reads TGTGCCAGCACCCGACAGGGGGGCTCCTACAATGAGCAGTTCTTC. This gives the protein CASTRQGGSYNEQFF.